Sequencing of this TCR beta chain was carried out in a study of molecular identifiers for immune sequencing clone quantification. Germline CDR1 reads MGHRA; CDR2 reads YSYEKL. CDR3 size: 13 residues. Deletions cut 5 bases from V and 4 bases from J, with 12 bases between. MiXCR, run by TCRdb on the PCR reads, gives a single entry per CDR3 protein. The data contain some 680,000 distinct CDR3 sequences, less than 30% of them singletons. Between roughly 19,000 and 1,100,000 sorted cells, with 10%, 30% or 50% RNA, yielded naive CD8 libraries. In its sample, this clonotype was seen many times. The clonotype originates from a human donor in good health. Some libraries in this study had Jurkat cell RNA spiked in. The sequenced sample consisted of naive CD8+ T cells from blood, with Jurkat cell RNA spiked in. The subset was: FACS-sorted CD8+CD4-CCR7+CD45RA+ naive T cells. V usage is TRBV4-1 and J usage is TRBJ2-7, with a weak D call TRBD2 (6 bases). CDR3 in DNA: TGCGCCAGCAGCTCTCAGGGAGGTTACGAGCAGTACTTC. It encodes CASSSQGGYEQYF.